Listed here is a single T cell receptor beta chain. No antigen is known for it. One entry per CDR3 protein results from TCRdb running MiXCR on the RT-PCR reads. The sample consists of around 650,000 distinct CDR3 sequences, 15% to 17% of them appearing once. This CDR3 region has 13 residues. V lost 3 bases, J lost 3 bases, and 10 bases lay in between. The V gene's germline CDR1 is SGHRS and CDR2 YFSETQ. The data originate from a study of response to subunit inactivated influenza vaccine. Overall study results and limits: With each seasonal influenza vaccination, the authors suggested, few new T cells are recruited.

The sequences come from PBMCs from blood, collected approximately 13 days after vaccination. The V call is TRBV5-1, the J call TRBJ2-7; D perhaps matches TRBD1 (6 bases). The receptor was isolated from a man over 45 who received an inactivated influenza vaccine. The CDR3 loop is CASSSDSGYEQYF. The DNA for the CDR3 is TGCGCCAGCAGCTCGGACAGTGGCTACGAGCAGTACTTC.